A single sample is the source of the 5 T cell receptor beta chains below, sequenced in a study of T cells in Graves' hyperthyroidism and ophthalmopathy. Amplification of TCR beta CDR3 regions was performed using RNA transcripts as template. HTBI primers were employed in a first-round RT-PCR of the TCR CDR3. TCRdb ran MiXCR on the multiplex PCR reads and lists one entry per CDR3 protein. The table has fewer than 200,000 distinct CDR3 sequences, about a sixth seen once. Sequencing was done on a sample of blood. Receptors were obtained from a woman in her fifties or sixties with Graves' hyperthyroidism.

This clonotype was counted ten times or more. The chain joins TRBV7-2 to TRBJ2-3; D is possibly TRBD2 (6 bases). Trimming removed 5 bases at V and 2 bases at J, with 11 bases between. Germline V gene sequence: CDR1 SGHTA, CDR2 FQGNSA. The CDR3 sequence is 14 residues long. CDR3 in DNA: TGTGCCAGCAGCCGGGACTCCCACACAGATACGCAGTATTTT. Translation gives CASSRDSHTDTQYF.

This clonotype occurred many times. The CDR3 nucleotides read TGTGCCAGTGGGAGGACAGGGAACACTGAAGCTTTCTTT. It translates to CASGRTGNTEAFF. This rearrangement joins TRBV6-2 or TRBV6-3 to TRBJ1-1; 7 bases match TRBD1. The CDR3 loop spans 13 amino acids. V lost 9 bases to trimming and J lost 1 base; unmatched junction nucleotides: 5. The germline V gene has CDR1 MNHEY and CDR2 SVGEGT.

This clonotype occurred many times. The V and J genes are TRBV6-1 and TRBJ2-7; D not resolved. Germline CDR1 is MNHNS and CDR2 is SASEGT. The V gene lost 8 bases and the J gene lost 2 bases, with 28 bases spanning the gap. The length of the CDR3 is 18 residues. The chain's CDR3 is CASRIQPFSTEGPYEQYF. The CDR3 DNA sequence: TGTGCCAGCCGGATACAGCCCTTTAGTACTGAAGGCCCCTACGAGCAGTACTTC.

Many counts were recorded for this clonotype. The rearrangement uses TRBV9 and TRBJ2-1; D may be TRBD1 (5 bases). CDR3 length equals 15 residues. The ends were cut back, 3 bases at V and 4 bases at J, with 14 bases in the middle. Germline V gene sequence: CDR1 SGDLS, CDR2 YYNGEE. Here the CDR3 DNA reads TGTGCCAGCAGCGGTGGGGCAGCCACTTACAATGAGCAGTTCTTC. This sequence encodes CASSGGAATYNEQFF.

This clonotype was seen repeatedly, ten times or more. This chain connects TRBV7-9 to TRBJ2-3; 9 bases map to TRBD1. V lost 5 bases and J lost 1; bases outside the gene matches: 4. CDR3 length: 15 amino acids. Germline V lookup: CDR1 SEHNR, CDR2 FQNEAQ (reference sequence). CDR3 residues: CASSTWTGGTDTQYF. CDR3 bases: TGTGCCAGCAGCACCTGGACAGGGGGCACAGATACGCAGTATTTT.